The sequence of this TCR beta chain was determined in a study of blood T cell repertoires in COVID-19. Overall study context: Whether acute or convalescent, the COVID-19 samples came from the United States, Italy and Spain. Nucleic acid was either cDNA or gDNA, and it came from T cells, B-cell-depleted T cells, or PBMCs.

Germline lookup yields CDR1 WSHSY and CDR2 SAAADI. CDR3 size: 16 residues. Trimming removed 4 bases from V and 4 bases from J; junction bases left unmatched: 8. Authors' methods: The authors estimated nucleated cell counts from reference gene primer amplification. Clones were sequenced by immunoSEQ multiplex PCR, and TCRdb holds only the in-frame ones, with some missing. V and J calls and clone size are as listed in that table; D and trimming were resolved from the DNA. The sample carries 88,000 or so clones, 85% recorded once. Material: peripheral blood. The V call is TRBV10-2, the J call TRBJ2-3; 10 nucleotides align to TRBD2. This TCR was sampled from a man aged 55 to 70 with acute or convalescent COVID-19. The CDR3 nucleotides read TGCGCCAGCAGTGTTCAGCGGGAGGGCCCCCCAGATACGCAGTATTTT. Translated: CASSVQREGPPDTQYF.